Presented here are 20 T cell receptor beta chains from one specimen sequenced in a study of blood T cell repertoires in COVID-19. Only in-frame clones appear in the TCRdb table, and some are missing; sequencing was by immunoSEQ multiplex PCR. The repertoire holds a few hundred thousand clones, with approximately 88% as singletons. Sequencing was done on a sample of PBMCs or T cells enriched from blood (not recorded which). The receptors were sampled from a man younger than 45 who had recovered from COVID-19.

The chain employs TRBV5-1 and TRBJ2-5; 9 positions match TRBD2. V lost 1 base, J lost 1 base, and 8 bases stayed unmatched. Germline V CDR1 and CDR2: SGHRS, YFSETQ. This CDR3 is built from 17 residues. CDR3 nucleotides: TGCGCCAGCAGCTTGTTTCGAGCGGGGGGCCCCCAAGAGACCCAGTACTTC. Translating it yields CASSLFRAGGPQETQYF. Drawing the rest from reference TRBV5-1 and TRBJ2-5, the complete variable domain is KAGVTQTPRYLIKTRGQQVTLSCSPISGHRSVSWYQQTPGQGLQFLFEYFSETQRNKGNFPGRFSGRQFSNSRSEMNVSTLELGDSALYLCASSLFRAGGPQETQYFGPGTRLLVL.

The J gene is TRBJ1-6, the V gene TRBV6-5; 7 positions match TRBD1. Germline V gene sequence: CDR1 MNHEY, CDR2 SVGAGI. This CDR3 has 15 residues. Trimming cost V 7 bases and J 4 bases; bases outside gene matches: 7. CDR3 DNA: TGTGCCAGCACCGTAGGACAGGTTTATAATTCACCCCTCCACTTT. Its translation: CASTVGQVYNSPLHF.

This clone has just a few counts. The rearrangement joins TRBV9 to TRBJ1-3, with unresolved D. This CDR3 is built from 11 residues. V was cut by 3 bases and J by 7 bases, with 5 bases left in between. Germline V gives CDR1 SGDLS, CDR2 YYNGEE. In DNA, the CDR3 is TGTGCCAGCAGCGGAGGGAACACCATATATTTT. Encoded protein: CASSGGNTIYF.

The chain employs TRBV11-3 and TRBJ2-2, with a weak D call TRBD1 (5 bases). V lost 5 bases, J lost 2 bases, and 9 bases lay in between. Germline V lookup: CDR1 SGHNT, CDR2 YENEEA. The CDR3 contains 14 residues. The CDR3 nucleotides read TGTGCCAGCAGCATAGGACAAAACACCGGGGAGCTGTTTTTT. Protein product: CASSIGQNTGELFF.

This clone showed up just a few times. This rearrangement joins TRBV25-1 to TRBJ1-1, with 7 nucleotides matching TRBD1. The germline V gene has CDR1 MGHDK and CDR2 SYGVNS. The J segment lost 4 bases and the V segment lost 6 bases, leaving 14 bases of the junction unmatched. The CDR3 spans 16 residues. The CDR3, as DNA: TGTGCCAGCAGGGGGTCCAGGGGGTGGGGTGGCACTGAAGCTTTCTTT. It is translated as CASRGSRGWGGTEAFF.

The gene calls are TRBV9 and TRBJ1-2, with D unclear. V lost 1 base to trimming and J lost 4 bases, with 14 bases between them. This CDR3 has 15 amino acids. Germline V gives CDR1 SGDLS, CDR2 YYNGEE. The CDR3 nucleotides are TGTGCCAGCAGCGTACTCCCCGGTCCTACCTATGGCTACACCTTC. This sequence encodes CASSVLPGPTYGYTF.

The chain uses TRBV18 and TRBJ1-4, with 7 nucleotides matching TRBD1. Unmatched junction bases numbered 10, after V lost 2 bases and J lost 7 bases. In germline, CDR1 is KGHSH, CDR2 LQKENI. The CDR3 covers 16 residues. The CDR3 DNA follows: TGTGCCAGCTCACCAGCGTTACAGGCAGGGGGTGAAAAACTGTTTTTT. Translated: CASSPALQAGGEKLFF.

This sequence joins TRBV6-2 or TRBV6-3 and TRBJ1-6; 8 positions agree with TRBD1. The CDR3 covers 15 residues. Trimming cost V 2 bases and J 9 bases; bases outside gene matches: 6. The germline V gene encodes CDR1 MNHEY and CDR2 SVGEGT. CDR3 DNA sequence: TGTGCCAGCAGTTACCGGGGACAGGATATTTCACCCCTCCACTTT. This encodes CASSYRGQDISPLHF.

The V call is TRBV28, the J call TRBJ1-1; possibly TRBD1 for D (6 bases). This CDR3 is built from 16 residues. Trimming removed 2 bases at V and 0 bases at J, with 13 bases between. CDR1 MDHEN and CDR2 SYDVKM come from the germline V gene. This CDR3 reads CASSLTGNQMNTEAFF. CDR3 DNA sequence: TGTGCCAGCAGTTTAACAGGGAATCAAATGAACACTGAAGCTTTCTTT.

This sequence joins TRBV4-2 and TRBJ2-7; 10 positions agree with TRBD2. The germline V gene has CDR1 LGHNA and CDR2 YNFKEQ. The V gene end was trimmed by 1 base and the J gene end by 4 bases; junction bases not matched to a gene: 7. CDR3 length: 16 amino acids. CDR3 sequence: CASSQAPSGGMYEQYF. DNA for the CDR3: TGTGCCAGCAGCCAAGCGCCTAGCGGGGGAATGTACGAGCAGTACTTC.

The count of this clone is one. Other DNA variants within this sample encode the same CDR3. CDR3 in amino acids: CASSSGVSGNTIYF. DNA for the CDR3: TGCGCCAGCAGCTCCGGGGTCTCTGGAAACACCATATATTTT. The chain couples TRBV5-1 to TRBJ1-3, with unresolved D. V dropped 3 bases and J dropped 0 bases, with 7 bases sitting between them. CDR1 is SGHRS and CDR2 is YFSETQ in the germline V gene. The CDR3 has 14 residues.

This chain links TRBV15 with TRBJ2-7; D possibly corresponds to TRBD1 (5 bases). Germline V gene sequence: CDR1 LNHNV, CDR2 YYDKDF (reference sequence). V lost 5 bases to trimming and J lost 4 bases, with 9 bases between them. CDR3 length: 12 amino acids. This CDR3 reads CATSSQGYEQYF. CDR3 bases: TGTGCCACCAGCTCGCAGGGTTACGAGCAGTACTTC. The entire variable domain, with the rest obtained from reference TRBV15 and TRBJ2-7, is as follows: DAMVIQNPRYQVTQFGKPVTLSCSQTLNHNVMYWYQQKSSQAPKLLFHYYDKDFNNEADTPDNFQSRRPNTSFCFLDIRSPGLGDTAMYLCATSSQGYEQYFGPGTRLTVT.

The chain links TRBV27 to TRBJ1-5; 8 bases are a match to TRBD1. Losses at the gene ends were 4 bases for V and 3 bases for J; bases not matched to a gene: 5. Germline CDR1 is MNHEY and CDR2 is SMNVEV (reference sequence). The CDR3 contains 15 residues. CDR3 sequence: CASSSGTGNNQPQHF. Written as DNA, the CDR3 is TGTGCCAGCAGTTCCGGGACAGGTAACAATCAGCCCCAGCATTTT.

The genes are TRBV21-1 and TRBJ2-7; the table's TRBD2 call for D was not verified on the DNA. TRBV21-1 is a recognized pseudogene. The CDR3 runs 18 residues. CDR3 loop: CASSKLRAEGRLSYEQYF. DNA of the CDR3: TGTGCCAGCAGCAAACTACGAGCGGAGGGGAGGTTGTCCTACGAGCAGTACTTC.

The chain combines TRBV5-6 with TRBJ1-2; D not resolved. The V and J ends lost 0 bases and 4 bases respectively, with 7 bases between them. CDR1 is SGHDT, CDR2 YYEEEE, per germline. The CDR3 is 13 residues long. The CDR3 spells CASSLGSGYGYTF. CDR3 coding DNA: TGTGCCAGCAGCTTGGGGTCAGGCTATGGCTACACCTTC. Full variable domain (outside the CDR3, taken from reference TRBV5-6 and TRBJ1-2): DAGVTQSPTHLIKTRGQQVTLRCSPKSGHDTVSWYQQALGQGPQFIFQYYEEEERQRGNFPDRFSGHQFPNYSSELNVNALLLGDSALYLCASSLGSGYGYTFGSGTRLTVV.

The J gene is TRBJ2-5, the V gene TRBV6-4, with a possible D match to TRBD1 (6 bases). Germline V gives CDR1 MRHNA, CDR2 SNTAGT. CDR3 size: 14 residues. This CDR3 reads CAGCGQKKKETQYF. The CDR3 nucleotides are TGTGCTGGTTGTGGACAGAAAAAAAAAGAGACCCAGTACTTC.

This sequence joins TRBV28 and TRBJ2-7; possibly TRBD1 for D (6 bases). Germline V lookup: CDR1 MDHEN, CDR2 SYDVKM. CDR3 length: 12 amino acids. V dropped 8 bases and J dropped 5 bases, with 13 bases sitting between them. This chain's CDR3 is CASLQGLNEQYF. The CDR3 DNA reads as TGTGCCAGCTTGCAGGGGTTGAACGAGCAGTACTTC.

The V gene is TRBV5-1, the J gene TRBJ2-1; tentative D call: TRBD2 (6 bases). V was clipped by 5 bases and J by 8 bases, with 14 bases between them. Germline CDR1 SGHRS, CDR2 YFSETQ. This CDR3 region has 13 residues. In DNA form, the CDR3 reads TGCGCCAGCAGGGGAACGGGGGTTCATGAGCAGTTCTTC. Protein: CASRGTGVHEQFF.

V and J are TRBV28 and TRBJ1-5; D ambiguous. Deletions cut 7 bases from V and 0 bases from J, with 10 bases between. Per germline, CDR1 MDHEN and CDR2 SYDVKM. This CDR3 is 14 amino acids long. CDR3 protein: CASKEGFSNQPQHF. For the CDR3, the DNA is TGTGCCAGCAAAGAGGGATTTAGCAATCAGCCCCAGCATTTT.

The chain recombines TRBV14 with TRBJ2-1, with a possible D match to TRBD1 (5 bases). The V end was cut by 0 bases, the J end by 4 bases, with 13 bases between. CDR1 SGHDN and CDR2 FVKESK come from the germline V gene. CDR3 size: 16 residues. The CDR3 sequence is CASSQDPRQGYNEQFF. The CDR3 bases are TGTGCCAGCAGCCAAGATCCCCGCCAGGGATACAATGAGCAGTTCTTC.